This T cell receptor (beta chain) was sequenced during a study of T cell repertoires in cytomegalovirus infection. Study-wide background: Through public TCR beta signatures, both CMV infection and matching HLA type were indicated.

The CDR3 consists of 12 residues. Germline-derived CDR1 and CDR2 are MNHEY and SMNVEV (reference sequence). Deletions cut 5 bases from V and 7 bases from J, with 12 bases between. This clonotype turned up a few times. A single record per CDR3 protein comes from TCRdb applying MiXCR to the reads. Of over 450,000 distinct CDR3 sequences listed, approximately 10% are singletons. Sequences were obtained from PBMCs. The receptor was derived from a human donor in good health (CMV status not recorded). Some clones in this sample may be carry-over from other donors' samples. The chain is built from TRBV27 and TRBJ2-7; D possibly corresponds to TRBD1 (6 bases). CDR3 nucleotides: TGTGCCAGCAGTAATGGGGGCTGGGAGCAGTACTTC. It encodes CASSNGGWEQYF.